This TCR beta chain was captured by sequencing in a study of T cells in Graves' hyperthyroidism and ophthalmopathy. Study findings and constraints: Stable hyperthyroidism and ophthalmopathy were separated using 13 V-J signatures. Ophthalmopathy, which appeared later, was predicted by the model a median roughly 6.4 months before onset.

This clonotype has just a few counts. Its antigen is undetermined. A read error may account for a junction end that differs from germline. The CDR3 consists of 16 residues. The germline V gene has CDR1 SEHNR and CDR2 FQNEAQ (reference sequence). Regions amplified from RNA transcripts were the TCR beta CDR3 regions. An initial round of RT-PCR targeting the TCR CDR3 relied on the HTBI primer set. One entry per CDR3 protein, called by TCRdb with MiXCR from the multiplex PCR reads. The table has some 650,000 distinct CDR3 sequences, about a sixth seen once. Enrolled ophthalmopathy patients presented with a Clinical Activity Score of at least 3, a NOSPECS grade of at least 4, and disease duration under 3 months. Exclusion of patients followed from uncontrolled infection, other autoimmune disease, pregnancy or lactation.

The chain joins TRBV7-9 to TRBJ2-7, with D maybe TRBD1 (5 bases). What was sequenced was blood. The TCR sequence derives from a woman aged 40 to 50 with Graves' ophthalmopathy. The CDR3 nucleotides read TGTGCCAGCAGCCCGATCGTCTGGACAACACCCTACGAACAGTACTTC. This encodes CASSPIVWTTPYEQYF.